This T cell receptor beta chain comes out of a study of blood T cell repertoires in COVID-19. Germline V gives CDR1 SGHRS, CDR2 YFSETQ. The CDR3 extends over 15 amino acids. V lost 5 bases and J lost 0, with 12 bases in between. Assay: immunoSEQ multiplex PCR; the TCRdb copy retains only in-frame clones and omits some. The sample has about 74,000 clones, about 91% seen once. The sequenced sample was peripheral blood. The TCR comes from an elderly woman with acute or convalescent COVID-19. The genes are TRBV5-1 and TRBJ2-1; D is possibly TRBD2 (6 bases). CDR3 DNA: TGCGCCAGCAGTTTAGCGGACCGCTCCTACAATGAGCAGTTCTTC. This encodes CASSLADRSYNEQFF.